The source of this T cell receptor beta chain is a study of response to subunit inactivated influenza vaccine. The CDR3 runs 15 residues. V gave up 2 bases and J gave up 0 bases, with 8 bases separating them. Germline V gives CDR1 SGHNT, CDR2 YYREEE (reference sequence). Each CDR3 protein is one row after TCRdb ran MiXCR on the RT-PCR reads. The sample lists about 800,000 distinct CDR3 sequences, around 21% seen once, with roughly a tenth in the top ten. Study observations and caveats: Every seasonal influenza vaccination brings in few new T cells, the authors suggested.

In its sample, this clonotype was seen a few times. Its antigen is as yet unknown. The chain has TRBV5-4 and TRBJ2-2; no clear D. The TCR was taken from a man over 45 who received an inactivated influenza vaccine. This specimen was PBMCs from blood, taken more than 4 days after vaccination. CDR3: CASSLYFANTGELFF. CDR3 nucleotide sequence: TGTGCCAGCAGCTTATACTTCGCGAACACCGGGGAGCTGTTTTTT.